Listed below are T cell receptor beta chains from one sample, sequenced in a study of T cells after posttransplantation cyclophosphamide. Clones were read by immunoSEQ multiplex PCR, and TCRdb kept only the in-frame ones, dropping some. The sample has 4,000 or so clones; around 62% are singletons. What was sequenced was memory CD8+ T cells sorted from blood. The receptors here all came from a man aged 25 to 45 in good health and a related stem cell transplant donor. Each CDR3 is given with its conserved first and last residue. A D gene is named only where the DNA matches it firmly. A clone size is listed for some rows: how often the clone was seen (once, few, many), or a class if it is expanded.

D	size	V	J	CDR3	DNA
TRBD1	.	TRBV7-3	TRBJ2-1	CASSLWTGGLDEQFF	TGTGCCAGCAGCTTATGGACAGGGGGTTTGGATGAGCAGTTCTTC
.	.	TRBV4-1	TRBJ1-2	CASSPDRHNLYGYTF	TGCGCCAGCAGCCCGGACAGACACAATCTCTATGGCTACACCTTC
TRBD2	.	TRBV6-4	TRBJ2-3	CASSGGGATDTQYF	TGTGCCAGCAGTGGCGGGGGGGCCACAGATACGCAGTATTTT
.	.	TRBV6-1	TRBJ1-1	CASSPRAEATEAFF	TGTGCCAGCAGCCCTAGGGCGGAGGCCACTGAAGCTTTCTTT
TRBD1	once	TRBV7-8	TRBJ1-3	CASSLTGPGNTIYF	TGTGCCAGCAGCTTGACAGGGCCTGGAAACACCATATATTTT
.	.	TRBV11-1	TRBJ2-5	CASAGGIQETQYF	TGTGCCAGTGCAGGGGGGATCCAAGAGACCCAGTACTTC
TRBD1	.	TRBV9	TRBJ2-7	CASSLGTGGGEQYF	TGTGCCAGCAGCCTCGGGACAGGGGGCGGGGAGCAGTACTTC
TRBD2	.	TRBV7-2	TRBJ2-3	CASSLVSGGAPDTQYF	TGTGCCAGCAGCTTAGTTAGCGGGGGGGCCCCAGATACGCAGTATTTT
.	.	TRBV9	TRBJ1-1	CASSPRPGDTEAFF	TGTGCCAGCAGCCCCCGACCAGGGGACACTGAAGCTTTCTTT
TRBD2	.	TRBV2	TRBJ2-3	CASSFGGGGTDTQYF	TGTGCCAGCAGCTTCGGCGGGGGGGGGACAGATACGCAGTATTTT
TRBD1	few	TRBV7-4	TRBJ1-1	CASSAQDRGSGSEAFF	TGTGCCAGCAGCGCCCAAGACAGGGGGTCTGGGTCTGAAGCTTTCTTT
.	.	TRBV9	TRBJ2-7	CASSIRQGTAYEQYF	TGTGCCAGCAGTATCAGGCAGGGGACGGCATACGAGCAGTACTTC
TRBD2	.	TRBV19	TRBJ2-5	CASSTGTSFQETQYF	TGTGCCAGTAGTACCGGGACTAGCTTCCAAGAGACCCAGTACTTC
TRBD2	few	TRBV4-1	TRBJ2-3	CASSQDGWGGGDTQYF	TGCGCCAGCAGCCAAGATGGGTGGGGGGGTGGAGATACGCAGTATTTT
.	.	TRBV4-1	TRBJ2-7	CASSQEAVTSYEQYF	TGCGCCAGCAGCCAAGAAGCCGTCACTAGCTACGAGCAGTACTTC
.	.	TRBV11-2	TRBJ2-3	CASSLVRAGFGTDTQYF	TGTGCCAGCAGCTTAGTCCGGGCAGGGTTTGGGACAGATACGCAGTATTTT
.	.	TRBV4-1	TRBJ2-2	CASSHGITGELFF	TGCGCCAGCAGCCACGGGATAACCGGGGAGCTGTTTTTT
.	.	TRBV4-1	TRBJ2-2	CASGGTSNTGELFF	TGCGCCAGCGGAGGGACTTCGAACACCGGGGAGCTGTTTTTT
TRBD1	.	TRBV5-5	TRBJ2-7	CASSPRSTGNNEQYF	TGTGCCAGCAGCCCCCGATCGACAGGGAATAACGAGCAGTACTTC
.	.	TRBV7-3	TRBJ1-1	CASSSIGGGIGTEAFF	TGTGCCAGCAGCTCCATAGGGGGGGGGATAGGCACTGAAGCTTTCTTT
.	few	TRBV29-1	TRBJ1-1	CSVEGRDLTEAFF	TGCAGCGTTGAGGGCAGGGATTTGACTGAAGCTTTCTTT
.	few	TRBV9	TRBJ2-7	CASSIKQETAYEQYF	TGTGCCAGTAGTATCAAACAGGAGACGGCATACGAGCAGTACTTC
TRBD1	few	TRBV4-1	TRBJ2-1	CASSQRQGSTNEQFF	TGCGCCAGCAGCCAAAGACAGGGGAGTACGAATGAGCAGTTCTTC
TRBD1	.	TRBV5-6	TRBJ2-3	CASSFPQDRVDTDTQYF	TGTGCCAGCAGCTTCCCCCAGGACAGGGTCGACACAGATACGCAGTATTTT
.	.	TRBV6-1	TRBJ1-5	CASSESGGSGNQPQHF	TGTGCCAGCAGTGAAAGCGGGGGTAGCGGCAATCAGCCCCAGCATTTT
.	few	TRBV7-9	TRBJ2-7	CASSRDNSYEQYF	TGTGCCAGCAGCCGCGACAACTCCTACGAGCAGTACTTC
TRBD1	.	TRBV13	TRBJ2-7	CASSQHSGTVSYEQYF	TGCGCCAGCAGCCAGCATTCCGGGACAGTCTCCTACGAGCAGTACTTC
.	.	TRBV27	TRBJ2-2	CASSLYSGENGELFF	TGTGCCAGCAGTTTATATTCAGGGGAGAACGGGGAGCTGTTTTTT
.	once	TRBV27	TRBJ1-1	CASAYRVDTEAFF	TGTGCCAGCGCATACAGGGTAGATACTGAAGCTTTCTTT
TRBD1	.	TRBV18	TRBJ2-7	CASSDTGGLYEQYF	TGTGCCAGCTCAGATACAGGGGGCCTATACGAGCAGTACTTC
TRBD2	once	TRBV5-4	TRBJ2-1	CASSLPSGGLNEQFF	TGTGCCAGCAGCTTACCTAGCGGGGGGCTCAATGAGCAGTTCTTC
TRBD2	.	TRBV6-4	TRBJ2-3	CASSESSGGQDTQYF	TGTGCCAGCAGTGAGTCTAGCGGGGGTCAAGATACGCAGTATTTT
.	few	TRBV9	TRBJ2-7	CASFIRQKTAYEQYF	TGTGCCAGCTTCATCAGGCAGAAGACGGCATACGAGCAGTACTTC
TRBD2	large	TRBV27	TRBJ2-1	CASSLGAGGTYNEQFF	TGTGCCAGCAGTTTGGGGGCGGGGGGCACCTACAATGAGCAGTTCTTC
TRBD2	once	TRBV4-1	TRBJ2-5	CASSHGTSGGSGETQYF	TGCGCCAGCAGCCATGGGACTAGCGGGGGGTCGGGAGAGACCCAGTACTTC
.	large	TRBV5-8	TRBJ1-5	CASSLQGYSNQPQHF	TGTGCCAGCAGCCTACAGGGATATAGCAATCAGCCCCAGCATTTT
TRBD1	.	TRBV6-5	TRBJ1-2	CASNRPGGYGYTF	TGTGCCAGCAACCGGCCAGGGGGCTATGGCTACACCTTC
.	.	TRBV4-1	TRBJ1-4	CASSQGLGSEKLFF	TGCGCCAGCAGCCAAGGTCTTGGCTCCGAAAAACTGTTTTTT
.	.	TRBV9	TRBJ2-7	CASSFGQRTAYEQYF	TGTGCCAGTAGCTTCGGACAGAGGACGGCCTACGAGCAGTACTTC
.	few	TRBV28	TRBJ2-1	CAVGEYAYNEQFF	TGTGCCGTCGGAGAGTACGCCTACAATGAGCAGTTCTTC
.	.	TRBV9	TRBJ1-1	CASSPGSSSEAFF	TGTGCCAGCAGCCCCGGGTCCTCCTCGGAAGCTTTCTTT
.	.	TRBV6-4	TRBJ1-1	CASSEIPNTEAFF	TGTGCCAGCAGCGAGATACCAAACACTGAAGCTTTCTTT